These 11 T cell receptor beta chains were sequenced from one sample in a study of control samples from healthy donors and cancer patients. TCRdb's copy holds only in-frame clones and misses some; the assay was immunoSEQ multiplex PCR. Of 75,000 to 100,000 clones detected, roughly 86% appear once; the ten largest clones hold 1.5% to 2.5%. Sequencing was performed on blood. The receptors stem from a man aged 55 to 70 in good health.

CDR3 region: CASSQGRFPPYEQYF. CDR3 DNA: TGTGCCAGCAGCCAAGGCCGCTTTCCCCCTTACGAGCAGTACTTC. This chain connects TRBV14 to TRBJ2-7, with no clear D. Trimming removed 1 base at V and 4 bases at J, with 14 bases between. Germline V lookup: CDR1 SGHDN, CDR2 FVKESK. The CDR3 is 15 residues long. Complete variable domain (other parts from reference TRBV14 and TRBJ2-7): EAGVTQFPSHSVIEKGQTVTLRCDPISGHDNLYWYRRVMGKEIKFLLHFVKESKQDESGMPNNRFLAERTGGTYSTLKVQPAELEDSGVYFCASSQGRFPPYEQYFGPGTRLTVT.

This clone turned up a few times. V is TRBV7-2 and J is TRBJ2-1; D gene uncertain. Germline lookup yields CDR1 SGHTA and CDR2 FQGNSA. Trimming took 1 base from V and 5 from J, leaving 6 bases between them. This CDR3 region has 13 residues. CDR3 in amino acids: CASSLGPDNEQFF. CDR3 nucleotide sequence: TGTGCCAGCAGCTTAGGCCCGGACAATGAGCAGTTCTTC.

Turning to this clone: At one boundary the junction diverges from the germline segment, which might be a read error. The V and J genes are TRBV7-9 and TRBJ2-7, with 8 bases aligning to TRBD1. The CDR3 is 11 amino acids. Germline assignment: CDR1 SEHNR and CDR2 FQNEAQ (reference sequence). CDR3 in DNA: TGTGCCAGCAGCTTGTTCCGGGACAGGCCGTTC. Encoded protein: CASSLFRDRPF.

The gene calls are TRBV2 and TRBJ1-6, with 9 bases that match TRBD1. The CDR3 covers 19 residues. From germline, CDR1 is SNHLY and CDR2 FYNNEI. The junction had 14 bases not matched to a gene; V was cut back by 7 bases and J by 1 base. The CDR3 nucleotides read TGTGCCAGCAACTTCGGCCGGACAGGGGATCTGTCCTATAATTCACCCCTCCACTTT. This codes for CASNFGRTGDLSYNSPLHF.

The CDR3 region is CATSRELGSGANVLTF. The CDR3 DNA reads as TGTGCCACCAGCAGGGAACTCGGCTCTGGGGCCAACGTCCTGACTTTC. The chain uses TRBV15 and TRBJ2-6; D unresolved. The germline CDR1 and CDR2 sequences are LNHNV and YYDKDF (reference sequence). The CDR3 length is 16 residues. Trimming removed 3 bases from V and 0 bases from J, with 9 bases in between.

The chain uses TRBV7-7 and TRBJ1-2; 8 bases align to TRBD1. Germline V gene lookup returns CDR1 SSHAT and CDR2 FNYEAQ (reference sequence). J was trimmed by 12 bases and V by 7 bases; bases with no gene match: 16. This CDR3 region has 14 residues. The CDR3 coding sequence is TGTGCCAGCACCACAGGACAGGGAAGAAGGTGGGACACCTTC. It translates to CASTTGQGRRWDTF.

This rearrangement joins TRBV5-1 to TRBJ2-3, with D possibly being TRBD2 (6 bases). Trimming shortened V by 5 bases and J by 4 bases, and 11 bases separated the two germline ends. Germline values: CDR1 SGHRS, CDR2 YFSETQ. The CDR3 is 13 residues long. The CDR3 bases are TGCGCCAGCAGTTTCCCGGGAGCAGATACGCAGTATTTT. Protein product: CASSFPGADTQYF. The entire variable domain, with the rest obtained from reference TRBV5-1 and TRBJ2-3, is as follows: KAGVTQTPRYLIKTRGQQVTLSCSPISGHRSVSWYQQTPGQGLQFLFEYFSETQRNKGNFPGRFSGRQFSNSRSEMNVSTLELGDSALYLCASSFPGADTQYFGPGTRLTVL.

The chain uses TRBV30 and TRBJ2-6; D gene ambiguous. The V gene's germline CDR1 is GTSNPN and CDR2 SVGIG (reference sequence). V gave up 2 bases and J gave up 2 bases, with 7 bases separating them. The CDR3 spans 14 residues. CDR3 protein: CAWSSGTGANVLTF. CDR3 DNA sequence: TGTGCCTGGAGTTCTGGCACTGGGGCCAACGTCCTGACTTTC. The full variable domain, completed using reference TRBV30 and TRBJ2-6, is SQTIHQWPATLVQPVGSPLSLECTVEGTSNPNLYWYRQAAGRGLQLLFYSVGIGQISSEVPQNLSASRPQDRQFILSSKKLLLSDSGFYLCAWSSGTGANVLTFGAGSRLTVL.

The gene calls are TRBV2 and TRBJ2-2; the D is unclear. V was trimmed by 5 bases and J by 3 bases, leaving 7 bases between them. This CDR3 is built from 13 residues. CDR1 is SNHLY and CDR2 is FYNNEI in the germline V gene. CDR3 sequence: CASSYTDTGELFF. CDR3 sequence (DNA): TGTGCCAGCAGTTATACGGACACCGGGGAGCTGTTTTTT.

The chain employs TRBV7-3 and TRBJ2-2; D might be TRBD1 or TRBD2, each matching 6 bases. The germline V and J ends were trimmed by 2 bases and 4 bases, with 11 bases remaining between them. CDR1 and CDR2 from the germline V gene are SGHTA and FQGTGA. The CDR3 spans 15 residues. As DNA, the CDR3 is TGTGCCAGCAGCTTATCATCGGGGGCCACCGGGGAGCTGTTTTTT. Amino acid sequence: CASSLSSGATGELFF.

The V call is TRBV5-1, the J call TRBJ2-7; D may be TRBD1 (5 bases). Trimming shortened V by 0 bases and J by 3 bases, and 13 bases separated the two germline ends. CDR1 is SGHRS and CDR2 is YFSETQ in the germline V gene. The CDR3 runs 15 residues. This CDR3 is CASSLDSQGGYEQYF. The CDR3, as DNA: TGCGCCAGCAGCTTGGATTCGCAGGGCGGCTACGAGCAGTACTTC.